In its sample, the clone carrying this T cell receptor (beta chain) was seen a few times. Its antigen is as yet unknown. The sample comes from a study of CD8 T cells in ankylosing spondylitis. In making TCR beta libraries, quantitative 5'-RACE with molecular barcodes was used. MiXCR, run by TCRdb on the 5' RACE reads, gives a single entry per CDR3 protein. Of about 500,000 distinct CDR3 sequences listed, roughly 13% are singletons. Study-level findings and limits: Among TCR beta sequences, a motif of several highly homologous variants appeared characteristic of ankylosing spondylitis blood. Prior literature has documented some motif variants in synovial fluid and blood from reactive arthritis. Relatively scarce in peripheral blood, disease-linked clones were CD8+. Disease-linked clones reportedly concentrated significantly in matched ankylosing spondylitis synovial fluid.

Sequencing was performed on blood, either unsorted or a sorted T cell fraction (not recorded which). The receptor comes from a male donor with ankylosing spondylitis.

As DNA, the CDR3 is TGCGCCAGCAGCTTTGGCCTCGGGCCTAACTATGGCTACACCTTC. This encodes CASSFGLGPNYGYTF. This chain uses TRBV5-1 with TRBJ1-2, with no clear D. Germline CDR1 is SGHRS and CDR2 is YFSETQ. Trimming removed 2 bases from V and 0 bases from J, with 11 bases in between. The CDR3 spans 15 residues.